The T cell receptor (beta chain) described here comes from a study of CD8 T cells in ankylosing spondylitis. The table lists this clonotype with a few counts. Quantitative molecular-barcoded 5'-RACE generated the TCR beta libraries. TCRdb analysed the 5' RACE reads with MiXCR anew, one entry per CDR3 protein. The sample holds about 200,000 distinct CDR3 sequences, around 24% seen once. Per the germline V gene, CDR1 is MGHDK and CDR2 is SYGVNS. V lost 3 bases and J 9 bases, leaving 18 bases between the germline ends. CDR3 length: 15 residues. This TCR was recovered from a male donor with ankylosing spondylitis or in good health (not recorded which). The chain carries TRBV25-1 and TRBJ2-1, with D unresolved. The sample taken for sequencing was blood, either unsorted or a sorted T cell fraction (not recorded which). The CDR3 loop reads CASSEVGLKSREQFF. The DNA for the CDR3 is TGTGCCAGCAGTGAGGTCGGTCTTAAAAGTCGTGAGCAGTTCTTC.